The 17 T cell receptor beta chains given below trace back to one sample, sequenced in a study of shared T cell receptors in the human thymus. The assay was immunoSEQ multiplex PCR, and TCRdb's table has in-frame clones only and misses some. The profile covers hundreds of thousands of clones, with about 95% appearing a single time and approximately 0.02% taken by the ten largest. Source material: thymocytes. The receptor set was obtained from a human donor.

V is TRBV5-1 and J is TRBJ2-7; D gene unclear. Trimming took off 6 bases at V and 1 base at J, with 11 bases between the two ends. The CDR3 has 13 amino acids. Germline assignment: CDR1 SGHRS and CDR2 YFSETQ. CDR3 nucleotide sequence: TGCGCCAGCACGGCTTGGAGTTCCTACGAGCAGTACTTC. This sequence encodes CASTAWSSYEQYF.

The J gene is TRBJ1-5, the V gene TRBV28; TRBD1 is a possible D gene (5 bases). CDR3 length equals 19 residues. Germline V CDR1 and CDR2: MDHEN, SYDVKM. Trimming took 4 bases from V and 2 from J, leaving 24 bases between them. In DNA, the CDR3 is TGTGCCAGCAGTTCAAAAAAGAGGACACCCGGGTCGGGCAATCAGCCCCAGCATTTT. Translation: CASSSKKRTPGSGNQPQHF.

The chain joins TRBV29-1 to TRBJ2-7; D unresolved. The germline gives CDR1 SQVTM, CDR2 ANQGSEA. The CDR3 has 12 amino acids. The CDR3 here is CPRGRSSYEQYF. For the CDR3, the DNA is TGCCCTCGAGGACGGAGCTCCTACGAGCAGTACTTC.

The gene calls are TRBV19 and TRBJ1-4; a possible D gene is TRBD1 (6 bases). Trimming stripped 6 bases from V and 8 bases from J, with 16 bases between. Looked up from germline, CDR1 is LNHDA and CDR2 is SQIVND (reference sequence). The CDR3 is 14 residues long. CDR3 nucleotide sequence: TGTGCCAGTAGACTGGACAGCGTGGGGGAAAAACTGTTTTTT. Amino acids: CASRLDSVGEKLFF.

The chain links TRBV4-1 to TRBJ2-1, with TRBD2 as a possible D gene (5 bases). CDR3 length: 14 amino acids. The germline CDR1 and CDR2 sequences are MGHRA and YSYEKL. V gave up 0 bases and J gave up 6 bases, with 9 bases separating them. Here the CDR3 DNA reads TGCGCCAGCAGCCAAGATTCGGGGTCCAATGAGCAGTTCTTC. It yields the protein CASSQDSGSNEQFF.

The CDR3 region has the DNA TGTGCCAGCAGCTTCAGGCAGGGTCGGGACGAGCAGTACTTC. Protein product: CASSFRQGRDEQYF. This chain uses TRBV11-1 with TRBJ2-7, with D perhaps TRBD1 (5 bases). The CDR3 has 14 amino acids. Germline V gene data show CDR1 as SGHAT and CDR2 as FQDESV (reference sequence). V lost 3 bases, J lost 5 bases, and 14 bases lay in between.

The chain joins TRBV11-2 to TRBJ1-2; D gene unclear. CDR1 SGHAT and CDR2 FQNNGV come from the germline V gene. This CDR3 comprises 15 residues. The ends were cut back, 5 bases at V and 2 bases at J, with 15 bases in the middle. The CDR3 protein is CASSPQFERNYGYTF. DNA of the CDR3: TGTGCCAGCAGCCCCCAGTTCGAGCGCAACTATGGCTACACCTTC.

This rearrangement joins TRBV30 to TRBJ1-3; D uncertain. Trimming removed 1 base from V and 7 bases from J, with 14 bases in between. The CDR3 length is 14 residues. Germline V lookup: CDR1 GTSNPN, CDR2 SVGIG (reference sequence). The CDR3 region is CAWSARDTWNTIYF. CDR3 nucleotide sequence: TGTGCCTGGAGTGCACGGGATACATGGAACACCATATATTTT.

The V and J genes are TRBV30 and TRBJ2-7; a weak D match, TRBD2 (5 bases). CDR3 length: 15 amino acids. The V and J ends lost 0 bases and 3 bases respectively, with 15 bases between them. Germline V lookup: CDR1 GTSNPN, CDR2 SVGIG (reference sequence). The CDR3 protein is CAWSVRGRLHYEQYF. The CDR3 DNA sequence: TGTGCCTGGAGTGTACGAGGGAGACTACACTACGAGCAGTACTTC.

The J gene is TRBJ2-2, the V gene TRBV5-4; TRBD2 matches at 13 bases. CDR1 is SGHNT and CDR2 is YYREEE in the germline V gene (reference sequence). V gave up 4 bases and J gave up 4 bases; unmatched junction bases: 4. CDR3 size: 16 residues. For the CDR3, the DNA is TGTGCCAGCAGCATAAGACTAGCGGGAGGCACCGGGGAGCTGTTTTTT. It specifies CASSIRLAGGTGELFF.

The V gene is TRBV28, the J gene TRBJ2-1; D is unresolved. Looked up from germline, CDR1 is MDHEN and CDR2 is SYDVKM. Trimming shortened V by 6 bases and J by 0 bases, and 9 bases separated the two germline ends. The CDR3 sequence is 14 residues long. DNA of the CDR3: TGTGCCAGCAGGAGGTTGTCCTCCTACAATGAGCAGTTCTTC. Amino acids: CASRRLSSYNEQFF.

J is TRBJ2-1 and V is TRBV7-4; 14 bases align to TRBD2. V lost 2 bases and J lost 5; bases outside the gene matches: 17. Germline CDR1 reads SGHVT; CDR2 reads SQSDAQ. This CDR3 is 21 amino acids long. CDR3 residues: CASSLKGRRTSGRMANNEQFF. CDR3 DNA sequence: TGTGCCAGCAGCTTAAAGGGGCGCCGGACTAGCGGGAGGATGGCTAACAATGAGCAGTTCTTC.

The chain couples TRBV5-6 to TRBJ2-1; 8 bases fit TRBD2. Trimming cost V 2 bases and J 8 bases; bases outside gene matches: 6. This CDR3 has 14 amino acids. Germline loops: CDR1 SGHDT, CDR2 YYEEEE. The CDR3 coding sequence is TGTGCCAGCAGCTTCCAGCGGGAGTTACATGAGCAGTTCTTC. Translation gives CASSFQRELHEQFF.

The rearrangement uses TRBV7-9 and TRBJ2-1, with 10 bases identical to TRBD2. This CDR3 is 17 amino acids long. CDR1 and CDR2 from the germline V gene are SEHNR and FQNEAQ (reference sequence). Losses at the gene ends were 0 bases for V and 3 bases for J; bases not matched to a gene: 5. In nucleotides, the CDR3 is TGTGCCAGCAGCTTAGCGAGGACTAGCGGATTCTACAATGAGCAGTTCTTC. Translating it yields CASSLARTSGFYNEQFF.

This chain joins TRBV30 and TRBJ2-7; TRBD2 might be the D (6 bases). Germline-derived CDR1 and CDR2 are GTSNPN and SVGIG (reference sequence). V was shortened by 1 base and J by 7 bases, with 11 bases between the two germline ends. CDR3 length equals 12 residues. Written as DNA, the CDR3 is TGTGCCTGGAGTGCTCGGGGGTGGGAGCAGTACTTC. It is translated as CAWSARGWEQYF.

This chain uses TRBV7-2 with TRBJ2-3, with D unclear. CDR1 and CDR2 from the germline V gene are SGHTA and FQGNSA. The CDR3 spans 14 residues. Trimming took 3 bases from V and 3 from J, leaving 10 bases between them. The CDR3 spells CASSFFLLTDTQYF. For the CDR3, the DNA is TGTGCCAGCAGCTTCTTCCTTCTAACAGATACGCAGTATTTT.

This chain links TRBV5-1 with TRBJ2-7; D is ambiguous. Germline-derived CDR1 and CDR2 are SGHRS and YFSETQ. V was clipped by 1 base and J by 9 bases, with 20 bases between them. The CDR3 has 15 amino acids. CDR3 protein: CASSLSSSRELGQYF. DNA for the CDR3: TGCGCCAGCAGCTTGTCGTCGAGTAGGGAACTCGGGCAGTACTTC.